Following are 8 T cell receptor beta chains from one sample sequenced in a study of blood T cell repertoires in COVID-19. The repertoire was sequenced with immunoSEQ multiplex PCR; TCRdb's copy has only in-frame clones and lacks some. The profile shows some 100,000 clones, 80% to 95% of them singletons. Sequenced input: peripheral blood. Receptors originate from a man aged 70 or older with acute or convalescent COVID-19.

Written as DNA, the CDR3 is TGTGCCAGCAGCTTACAGGCAGGGAACACTGAAGCTTTCTTT. Its protein is CASSLQAGNTEAFF. The chain uses TRBV7-9 and TRBJ1-1; D is ambiguous. The CDR3 spans 14 residues. The V end lost 2 bases, the J end lost 1 base, and 8 bases lay between the germline ends. In germline, CDR1 is SEHNR, CDR2 FQNEAQ (reference sequence).

The chain links TRBV9 to TRBJ2-3; D gene unclear. Germline CDR1 is SGDLS and CDR2 is YYNGEE. V was clipped by 0 bases and J by 2 bases, with 7 bases between them. This CDR3 has 14 amino acids. The CDR3 DNA reads as TGTGCCAGCAGCGTAGGCGAACTCACAGATACGCAGTATTTT. It translates to CASSVGELTDTQYF.

The chain joins TRBV7-3 to TRBJ2-2; possibly TRBD2 for D (6 bases). CDR1 is SGHTA and CDR2 is FQGTGA in the germline V gene. Trimming shortened V by 5 bases and J by 4 bases, and 14 bases separated the two germline ends. The CDR3 runs 15 residues. CDR3 protein: CASSDPTRGTGELFF. DNA of the CDR3: TGTGCCAGCAGCGACCCCACGCGGGGCACCGGGGAGCTGTTTTTT.

The chain recombines TRBV2 with TRBJ1-5; 7 bases fit TRBD1. Trimming at V came to 7 bases and at J to 5 bases, leaving 5 bases not matched to a gene. The CDR3 has 13 amino acids. CDR1 and CDR2 from the germline V gene are SNHLY and FYNNEI. In nucleotides, the CDR3 is TGTGCCAGCACGACAGGGCTTGATCAGCCCCAGCATTTT. It specifies CASTTGLDQPQHF. The full variable domain, with the rest looked up from reference TRBV2 and TRBJ1-5, is EPEVTQTPSHQVTQMGQEVILRCVPISNHLYFYWYRQILGQKVEFLVSFYNNEISEKSEIFDDQFSVERPDGSNFTLKIRSTKLEDSAMYFCASTTGLDQPQHFGDGTRLSIL.

V gene TRBV7-2 combines with J gene TRBJ2-5; no clear D gene. Germline values: CDR1 SGHTA, CDR2 FQGNSA. Trimming took 5 bases from V and 5 from J, leaving 12 bases between them. The CDR3 has 13 residues. The CDR3 nucleotides are TGTGCCAGCAGCCGATGGTTCGAGGAGACCCAGTACTTC. It yields the protein CASSRWFEETQYF.

The V gene is TRBV6-5, the J gene TRBJ2-1; perhaps TRBD1 as D (5 bases). The V end lost 2 bases, the J end lost 2 bases, and 10 bases lay between the germline ends. Germline lookup yields CDR1 MNHEY and CDR2 SVGAGI. CDR3 size: 15 residues. The CDR3, as DNA: TGTGCCAGCAGTTACCAGGGCGCCGCCTACAATGAGCAGTTCTTC. Its protein product is CASSYQGAAYNEQFF.

This chain uses TRBV27 with TRBJ2-2, with a weak D call TRBD1 (5 bases). Trimming took off 5 bases at V and 4 bases at J, with 17 bases between the two ends. The germline V gene has CDR1 MNHEY and CDR2 SMNVEV (reference sequence). CDR3 length: 16 amino acids. CDR3 sequence (DNA): TGTGCCAGCAGTCCGAAACAGGCCTACCCCACCGGGGAGCTGTTTTTT. This translates into CASSPKQAYPTGELFF.

The chain combines TRBV11-3 with TRBJ2-7, with 11 bases fitting TRBD2. The germline CDR1 and CDR2 sequences are SGHNT and YENEEA. The V segment lost 6 bases and the J segment 3 bases; nucleotides outside the gene matches: 1. The CDR3 consists of 13 residues. The CDR3 loop reads CASRGLADYEQYF. The CDR3 bases are TGTGCCAGCAGGGGACTAGCGGACTACGAGCAGTACTTC.